Sequencing of this T cell receptor (beta chain) was carried out in a study of cytomegalovirus exposure and HLA in healthy donors. The germline CDR1 and CDR2 sequences are SEHNR and FQNEAQ (reference sequence). This CDR3 is 15 amino acids long. V lost 1 base, J lost 8 bases, and 14 bases lay in between. PCR amplification relied on 60 Vbeta primers (plus 13 Jbeta primers). Sequencing used immunoSEQ multiplex PCR; TCRdb keeps in-frame clones, though not all of them. The sample shows 150,000 to 200,000 clones, 81% of them seen only once. This chain connects TRBV7-9 to TRBJ1-4, with D perhaps TRBD1 (5 bases). This TCR derives from a woman aged 18-29 years in good health and CMV-seropositive. Sequencing input: PBMCs. The CDR3 protein is CASSLVGPGQEKLFF. CDR3 bases: TGTGCCAGCAGCTTAGTGGGCCCAGGGCAGGAAAAACTGTTTTTT.